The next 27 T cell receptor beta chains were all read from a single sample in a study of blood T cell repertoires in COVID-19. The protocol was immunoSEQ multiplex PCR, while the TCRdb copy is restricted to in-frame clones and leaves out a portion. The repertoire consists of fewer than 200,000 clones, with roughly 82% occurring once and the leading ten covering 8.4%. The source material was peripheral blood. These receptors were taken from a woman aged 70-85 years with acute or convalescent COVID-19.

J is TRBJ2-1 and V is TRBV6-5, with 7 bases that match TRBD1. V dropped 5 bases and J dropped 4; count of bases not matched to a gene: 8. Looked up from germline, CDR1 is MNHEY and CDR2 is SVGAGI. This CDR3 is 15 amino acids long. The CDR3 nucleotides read TGTGCCAGCAGTAATTCCGGGACAGCTTACAATGAGCAGTTCTTC. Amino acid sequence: CASSNSGTAYNEQFF.

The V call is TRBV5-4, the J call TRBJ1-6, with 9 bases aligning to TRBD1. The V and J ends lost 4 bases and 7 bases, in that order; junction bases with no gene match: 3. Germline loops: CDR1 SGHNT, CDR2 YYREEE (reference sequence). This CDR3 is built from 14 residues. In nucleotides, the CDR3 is TGTGCCAGCAGCCTGGACAGGGGAAATTCACCCCTCCACTTT. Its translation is CASSLDRGNSPLHF.

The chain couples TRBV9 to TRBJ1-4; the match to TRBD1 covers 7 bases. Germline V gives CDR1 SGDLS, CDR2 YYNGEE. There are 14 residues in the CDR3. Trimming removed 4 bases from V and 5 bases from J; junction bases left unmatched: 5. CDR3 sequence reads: CASSPGTANEKLFF. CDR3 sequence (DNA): TGTGCCAGCAGCCCCGGGACAGCGAATGAAAAACTGTTTTTT.

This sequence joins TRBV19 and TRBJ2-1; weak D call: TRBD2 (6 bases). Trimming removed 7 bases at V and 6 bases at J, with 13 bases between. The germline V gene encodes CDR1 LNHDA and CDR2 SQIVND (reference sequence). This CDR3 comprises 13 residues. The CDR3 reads CASTSGTPNEQFF. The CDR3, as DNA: TGTGCCAGTACCTCCGGGACTCCCAATGAGCAGTTCTTC.

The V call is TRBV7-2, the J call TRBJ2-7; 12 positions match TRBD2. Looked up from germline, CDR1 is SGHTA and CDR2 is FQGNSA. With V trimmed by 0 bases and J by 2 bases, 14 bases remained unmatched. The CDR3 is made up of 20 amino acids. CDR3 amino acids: CASSLAVAGRPSGRAYEQYF. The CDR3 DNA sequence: TGTGCCAGCAGCTTAGCGGTCGCAGGGAGGCCTAGCGGGAGGGCCTACGAGCAGTACTTC. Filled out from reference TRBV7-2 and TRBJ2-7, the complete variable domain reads GAGVSQSPSNKVTEKGKDVELRCDPISGHTALYWYRQSLGQGLEFLIYFQGNSAPDKSGLPSDRFSAERTGGSVSTLTIQRTQQEDSAVYLCASSLAVAGRPSGRAYEQYFGPGTRLTVT.

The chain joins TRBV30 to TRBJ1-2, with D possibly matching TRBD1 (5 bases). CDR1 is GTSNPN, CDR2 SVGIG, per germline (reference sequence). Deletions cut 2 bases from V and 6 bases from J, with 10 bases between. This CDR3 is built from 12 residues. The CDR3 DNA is TGTGCCTGGAGTACGGGGACTCATGGCTACACCTTC. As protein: CAWSTGTHGYTF.

CDR3: CASSLGTGADNYGYTF. The CDR3 bases are TGTGCCAGCAGCTTAGGGACAGGGGCAGATAACTATGGCTACACCTTC. This chain uses TRBV13 with TRBJ1-2, with 8 bases that match TRBD1. CDR1 is PRHDT and CDR2 is FYEKMQ in the germline V gene (reference sequence). The CDR3 consists of 16 residues. Losses at the gene ends were 0 bases for V and 1 base for J; bases not matched to a gene: 4.

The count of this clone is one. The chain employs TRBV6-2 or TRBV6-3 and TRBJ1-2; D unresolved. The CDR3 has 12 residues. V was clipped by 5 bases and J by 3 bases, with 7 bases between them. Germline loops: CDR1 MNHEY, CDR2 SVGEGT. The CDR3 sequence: CASSRIDYGYTF. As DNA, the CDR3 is TGTGCCAGCAGTCGTATCGACTATGGCTACACCTTC.

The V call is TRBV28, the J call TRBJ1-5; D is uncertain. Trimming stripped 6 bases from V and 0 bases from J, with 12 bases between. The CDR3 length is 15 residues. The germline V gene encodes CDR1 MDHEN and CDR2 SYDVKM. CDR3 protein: CASSRGLYSNQPQHF. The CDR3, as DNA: TGTGCCAGCAGCCGCGGGCTCTATAGCAATCAGCCCCAGCATTTT.

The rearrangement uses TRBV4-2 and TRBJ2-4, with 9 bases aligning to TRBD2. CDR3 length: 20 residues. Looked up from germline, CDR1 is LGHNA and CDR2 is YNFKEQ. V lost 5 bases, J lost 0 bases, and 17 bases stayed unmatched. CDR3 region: CASSIRDPAGGYLAKNIQYF. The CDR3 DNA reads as TGTGCCAGCAGCATAAGAGACCCAGCGGGGGGTTATCTAGCCAAAAACATTCAGTACTTC.

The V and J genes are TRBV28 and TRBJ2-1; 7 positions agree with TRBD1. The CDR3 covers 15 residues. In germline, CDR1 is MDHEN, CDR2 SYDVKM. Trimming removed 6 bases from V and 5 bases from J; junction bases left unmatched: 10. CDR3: CASRHPTGLHNEQFF. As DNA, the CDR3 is TGTGCCAGCAGGCACCCGACAGGGTTGCACAATGAGCAGTTCTTC.

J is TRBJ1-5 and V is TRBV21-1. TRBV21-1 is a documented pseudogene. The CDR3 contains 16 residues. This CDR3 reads CASSKEAGGSNQPQHF. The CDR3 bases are TGTGCCAGCAGCAAAGAAGCGGGTGGGAGCAATCAGCCCCAGCATTTT.

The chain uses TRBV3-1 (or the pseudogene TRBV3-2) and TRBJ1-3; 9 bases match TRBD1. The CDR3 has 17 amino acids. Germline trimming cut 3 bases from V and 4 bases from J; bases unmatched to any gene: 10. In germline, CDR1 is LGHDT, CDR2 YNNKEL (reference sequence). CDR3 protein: CASSQRGTGRSGNTIYF. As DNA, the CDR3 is TGTGCCAGCAGCCAGCGCGGGACAGGGAGGTCCGGAAACACCATATATTTT.

The CDR3 region is CASSILSGGSYNEQFF. The CDR3 DNA sequence: TGTGCCAGTAGTATCCTTAGCGGCGGCTCCTACAATGAGCAGTTCTTC. This chain connects TRBV19 to TRBJ2-1, with a tentative D call TRBD2 (6 bases). This CDR3 is 16 amino acids long. The V end lost 3 bases, the J end lost 0 bases, and 12 bases lay between the germline ends. Looked up from germline, CDR1 is LNHDA and CDR2 is SQIVND (reference sequence).

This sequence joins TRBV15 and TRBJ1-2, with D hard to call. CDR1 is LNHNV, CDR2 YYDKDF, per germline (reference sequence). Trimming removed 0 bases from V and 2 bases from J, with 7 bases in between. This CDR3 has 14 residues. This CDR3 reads CATSRDFVNYGYTF. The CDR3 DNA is TGTGCCACCAGCAGAGACTTTGTAAACTATGGCTACACCTTC.

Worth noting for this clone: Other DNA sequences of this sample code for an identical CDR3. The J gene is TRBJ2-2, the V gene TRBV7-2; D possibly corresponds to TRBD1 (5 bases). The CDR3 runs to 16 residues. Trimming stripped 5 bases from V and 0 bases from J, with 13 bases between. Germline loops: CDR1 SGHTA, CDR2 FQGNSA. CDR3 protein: CASSPQGRTNTGELFF. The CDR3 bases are TGTGCCAGCAGCCCCCAGGGTAGAACGAACACCGGGGAGCTGTTTTTT.

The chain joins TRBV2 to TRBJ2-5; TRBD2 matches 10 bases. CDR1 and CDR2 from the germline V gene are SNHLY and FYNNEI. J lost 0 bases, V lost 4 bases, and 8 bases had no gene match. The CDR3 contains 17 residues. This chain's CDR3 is CASSAPRTSGYQETQYF. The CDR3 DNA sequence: TGTGCCAGCAGTGCCCCGCGGACTAGCGGCTACCAAGAGACCCAGTACTTC.

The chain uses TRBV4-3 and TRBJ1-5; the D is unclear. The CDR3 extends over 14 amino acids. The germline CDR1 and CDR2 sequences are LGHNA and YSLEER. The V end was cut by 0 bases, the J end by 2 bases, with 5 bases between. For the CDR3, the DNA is TGCGCCAGCAGCCAAGAGAGGGGCAATCAGCCCCAGCATTTT. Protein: CASSQERGNQPQHF.

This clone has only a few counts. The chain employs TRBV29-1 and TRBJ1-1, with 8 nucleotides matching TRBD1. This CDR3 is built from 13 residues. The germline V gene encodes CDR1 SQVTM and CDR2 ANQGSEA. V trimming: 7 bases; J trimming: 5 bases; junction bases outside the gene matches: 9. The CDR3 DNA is TGCAGCGAAACAGGACAGGGAACTACTGAAGCTTTCTTT. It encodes CSETGQGTTEAFF.

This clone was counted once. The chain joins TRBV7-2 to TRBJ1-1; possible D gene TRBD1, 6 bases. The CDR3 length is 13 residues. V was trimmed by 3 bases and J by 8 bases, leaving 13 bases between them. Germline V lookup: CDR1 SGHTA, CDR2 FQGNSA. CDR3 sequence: CASSLNRAGEAFF. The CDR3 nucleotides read TGTGCCAGCAGCTTGAACAGGGCAGGGGAAGCTTTCTTT.

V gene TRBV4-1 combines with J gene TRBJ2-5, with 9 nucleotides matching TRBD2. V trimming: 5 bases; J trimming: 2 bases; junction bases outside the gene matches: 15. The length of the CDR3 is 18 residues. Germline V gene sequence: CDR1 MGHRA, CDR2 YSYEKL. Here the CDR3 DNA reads TGCGCCAGCAGCTTAAGAATAGCGGGGGTAAGGGGACAAGAGACCCAGTACTTC. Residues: CASSLRIAGVRGQETQYF.

CDR3 nucleotides: TGTGCCAGCAGTTCCGAGACAGGTCGGTCCGGGGAGCTGTTTTTT. Protein: CASSSETGRSGELFF. The chain combines TRBV6-5 with TRBJ2-2; D possibly corresponds to TRBD1 (6 bases). The germline CDR1 and CDR2 sequences are MNHEY and SVGAGI. V was clipped by 4 bases and J by 6 bases, with 15 bases between them. This CDR3 has 15 residues.

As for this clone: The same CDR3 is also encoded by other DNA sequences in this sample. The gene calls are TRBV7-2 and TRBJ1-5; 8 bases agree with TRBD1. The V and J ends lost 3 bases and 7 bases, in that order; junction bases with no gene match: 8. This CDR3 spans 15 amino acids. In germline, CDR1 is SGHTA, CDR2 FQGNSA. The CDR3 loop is CASSLVTGGGQPQHF. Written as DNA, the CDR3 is TGTGCCAGCAGCTTGGTTACAGGGGGTGGGCAGCCCCAGCATTTT.

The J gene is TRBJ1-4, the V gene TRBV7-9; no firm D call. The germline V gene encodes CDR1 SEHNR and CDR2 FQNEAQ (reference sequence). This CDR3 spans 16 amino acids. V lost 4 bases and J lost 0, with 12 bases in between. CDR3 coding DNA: TGTGCCAGCAGCTCATTTTCAGTCGCAACTAATGAAAAACTGTTTTTT. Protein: CASSSFSVATNEKLFF.

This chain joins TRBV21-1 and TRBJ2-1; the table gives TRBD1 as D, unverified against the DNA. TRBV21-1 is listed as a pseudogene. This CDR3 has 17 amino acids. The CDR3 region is CASSNRGQQGSFNEQFF. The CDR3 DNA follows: TGTGCCAGCAGCAATAGAGGTCAACAGGGTTCTTTCAATGAGCAGTTCTTC.

The CDR3 nucleotides are TGTGCCAGCAGCTTACGGGGGGGGCAGTTCTTC. Its translation: CASSLRGGQFF. The chain has TRBV7-8 and TRBJ2-1, with 8 bases aligning to TRBD2. Germline values: CDR1 SGHVS, CDR2 FQNEAQ. The ends lost 2 bases at V and 12 bases at J; junction bases unmatched: 0. The CDR3 is 11 amino acids.

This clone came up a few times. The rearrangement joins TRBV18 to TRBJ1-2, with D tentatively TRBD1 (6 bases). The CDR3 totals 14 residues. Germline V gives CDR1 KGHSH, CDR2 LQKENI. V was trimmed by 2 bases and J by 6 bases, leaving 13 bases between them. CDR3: CASSPDGGRDGYTF. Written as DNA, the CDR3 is TGTGCCAGCTCACCAGACGGGGGGCGAGATGGCTACACCTTC.